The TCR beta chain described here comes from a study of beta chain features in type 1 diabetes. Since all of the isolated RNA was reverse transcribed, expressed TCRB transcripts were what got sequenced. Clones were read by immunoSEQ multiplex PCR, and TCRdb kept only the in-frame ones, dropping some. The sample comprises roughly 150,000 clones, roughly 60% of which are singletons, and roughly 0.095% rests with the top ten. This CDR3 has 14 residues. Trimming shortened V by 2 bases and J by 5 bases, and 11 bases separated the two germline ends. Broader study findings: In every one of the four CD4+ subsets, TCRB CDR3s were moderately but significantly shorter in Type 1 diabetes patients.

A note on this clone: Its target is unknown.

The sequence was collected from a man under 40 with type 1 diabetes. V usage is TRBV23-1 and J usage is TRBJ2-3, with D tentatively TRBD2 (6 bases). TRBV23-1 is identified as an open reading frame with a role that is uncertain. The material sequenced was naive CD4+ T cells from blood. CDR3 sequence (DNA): TGCGCCAGCAGTCAAAGGCTAGCGTTAGATACGCAGTATTTT. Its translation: CASSQRLALDTQYF.